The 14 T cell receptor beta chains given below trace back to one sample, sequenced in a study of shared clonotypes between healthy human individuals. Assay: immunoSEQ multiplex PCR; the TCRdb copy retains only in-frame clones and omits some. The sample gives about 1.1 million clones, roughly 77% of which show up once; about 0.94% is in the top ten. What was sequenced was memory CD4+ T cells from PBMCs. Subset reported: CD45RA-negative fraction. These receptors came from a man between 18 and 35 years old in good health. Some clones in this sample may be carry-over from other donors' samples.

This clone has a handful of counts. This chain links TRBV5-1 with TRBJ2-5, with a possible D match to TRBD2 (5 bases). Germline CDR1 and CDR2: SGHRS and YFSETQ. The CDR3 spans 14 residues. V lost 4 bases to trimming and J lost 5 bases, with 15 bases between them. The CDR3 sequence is CASSPERGWETQYF. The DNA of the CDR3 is TGCGCCAGCAGCCCGGAACGGGGTTGGGAGACCCAGTACTTC.

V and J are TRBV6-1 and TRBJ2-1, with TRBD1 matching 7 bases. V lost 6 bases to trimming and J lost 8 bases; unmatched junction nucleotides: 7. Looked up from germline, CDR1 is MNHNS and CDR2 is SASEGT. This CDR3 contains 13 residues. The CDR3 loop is CASSRGQLDEQFF. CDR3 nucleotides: TGTGCCAGCAGCCGGGGACAGCTGGATGAGCAGTTCTTC.

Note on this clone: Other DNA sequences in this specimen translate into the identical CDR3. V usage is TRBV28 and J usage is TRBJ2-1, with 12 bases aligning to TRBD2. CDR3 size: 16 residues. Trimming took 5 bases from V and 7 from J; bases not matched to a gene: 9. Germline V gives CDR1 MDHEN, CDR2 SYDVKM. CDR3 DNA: TGTGCCAGCAGTCCACTAGCGGGAGGATTTAGGAATGAGCAGTTCTTC. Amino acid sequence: CASSPLAGGFRNEQFF. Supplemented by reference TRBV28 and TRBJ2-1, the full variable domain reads DVKVTQSSRYLVKRTGEKVFLECVQDMDHENMFWYRQDPGLGLRLIYFSYDVKMKEKGDIPEGYSVSREKKERFSLILESASTNQTSMYLCASSPLAGGFRNEQFFGPGTRLTVL.

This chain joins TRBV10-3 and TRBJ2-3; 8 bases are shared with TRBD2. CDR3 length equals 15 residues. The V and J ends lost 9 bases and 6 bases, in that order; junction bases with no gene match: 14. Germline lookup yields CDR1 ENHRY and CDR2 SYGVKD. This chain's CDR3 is CAMGGSGRGEDTQYF. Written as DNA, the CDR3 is TGTGCCATGGGCGGCAGCGGGAGAGGAGAGGATACGCAGTATTTT.

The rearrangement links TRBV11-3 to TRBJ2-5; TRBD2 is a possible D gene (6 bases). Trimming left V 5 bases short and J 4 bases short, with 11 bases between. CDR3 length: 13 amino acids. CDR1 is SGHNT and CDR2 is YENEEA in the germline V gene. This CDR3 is CASSRGGRETQYF. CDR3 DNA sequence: TGTGCCAGCAGCCGGGGAGGCCGAGAGACCCAGTACTTC.

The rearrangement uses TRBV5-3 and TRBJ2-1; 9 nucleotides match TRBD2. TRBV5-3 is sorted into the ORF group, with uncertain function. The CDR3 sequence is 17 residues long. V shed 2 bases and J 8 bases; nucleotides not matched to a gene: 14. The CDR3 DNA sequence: TGTGCCAGAAGCTTTGGGAGAGGAATAGCGGGAGATCATGAGCAGTTCTTC. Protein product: CARSFGRGIAGDHEQFF.

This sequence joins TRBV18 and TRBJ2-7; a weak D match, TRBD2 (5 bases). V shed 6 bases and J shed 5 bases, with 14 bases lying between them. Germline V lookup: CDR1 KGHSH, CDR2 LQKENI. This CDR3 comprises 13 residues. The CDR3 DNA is TGTGCCAGCTCGCGGGCCTTAAGGGACGAGCAGTACTTC. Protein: CASSRALRDEQYF.

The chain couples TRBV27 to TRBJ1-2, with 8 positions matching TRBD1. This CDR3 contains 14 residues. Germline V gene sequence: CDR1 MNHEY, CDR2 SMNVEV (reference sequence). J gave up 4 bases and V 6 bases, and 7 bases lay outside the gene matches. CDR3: CASRGQGLLYGYTF. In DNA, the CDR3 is TGTGCCAGCAGAGGACAGGGTCTCCTCTATGGCTACACCTTC.

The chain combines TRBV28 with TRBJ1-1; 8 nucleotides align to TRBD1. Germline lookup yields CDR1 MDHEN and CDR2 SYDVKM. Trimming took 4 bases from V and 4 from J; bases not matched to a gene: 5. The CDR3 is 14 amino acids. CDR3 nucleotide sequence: TGTGCCAGCAGTTGGGACAGGTCCCGCACTGAAGCTTTCTTT. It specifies CASSWDRSRTEAFF.

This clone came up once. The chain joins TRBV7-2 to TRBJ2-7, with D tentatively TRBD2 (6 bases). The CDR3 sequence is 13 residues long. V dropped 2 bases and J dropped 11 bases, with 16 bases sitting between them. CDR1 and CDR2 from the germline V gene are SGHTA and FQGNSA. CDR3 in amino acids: CASSLMRLTSKYF. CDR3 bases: TGTGCCAGCAGCTTAATGAGGTTGACTAGTAAGTACTTC. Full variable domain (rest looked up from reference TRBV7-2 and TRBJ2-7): GAGVSQSPSNKVTEKGKDVELRCDPISGHTALYWYRQSLGQGLEFLIYFQGNSAPDKSGLPSDRFSAERTGGSVSTLTIQRTQQEDSAVYLCASSLMRLTSKYFGPGTRLTVT.

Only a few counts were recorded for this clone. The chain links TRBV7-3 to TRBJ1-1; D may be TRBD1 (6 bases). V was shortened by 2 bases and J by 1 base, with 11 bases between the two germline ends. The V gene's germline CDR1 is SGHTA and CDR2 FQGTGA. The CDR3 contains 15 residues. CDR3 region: CASSLGIRGNTEAFF. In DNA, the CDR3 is TGTGCCAGCAGCTTAGGTATCAGGGGGAACACTGAAGCTTTCTTT. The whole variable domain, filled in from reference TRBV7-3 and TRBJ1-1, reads GAGVSQTPSNKVTEKGKYVELRCDPISGHTALYWYRQSLGQGPEFLIYFQGTGAADDSGLPNDRFFAVRPEGSVSTLKIQRTERGDSAVYLCASSLGIRGNTEAFFGQGTRLTVV.

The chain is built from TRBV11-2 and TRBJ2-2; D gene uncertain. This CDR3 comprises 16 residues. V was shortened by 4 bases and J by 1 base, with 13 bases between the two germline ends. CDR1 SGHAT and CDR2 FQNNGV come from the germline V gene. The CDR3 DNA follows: TGTGCCAGCAGCTGGGATTTGCCCGAGAACACCGGGGAGCTGTTTTTT. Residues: CASSWDLPENTGELFF.

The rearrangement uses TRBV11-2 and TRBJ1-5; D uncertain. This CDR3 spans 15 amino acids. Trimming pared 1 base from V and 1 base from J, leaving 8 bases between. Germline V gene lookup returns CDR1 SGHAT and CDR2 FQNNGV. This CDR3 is CASSLGSASNQPQHF. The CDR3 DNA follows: TGTGCCAGCAGCTTAGGCTCCGCCAGCAATCAGCCCCAGCATTTT. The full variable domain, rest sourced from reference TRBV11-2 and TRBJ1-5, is EAGVAQSPRYKIIEKRQSVAFWCNPISGHATLYWYQQILGQGPKLLIQFQNNGVVDDSQLPKDRFSAERLKGVDSTLKIQPAKLEDSAVYLCASSLGSASNQPQHFGDGTRLSIL.

The CDR3 loop reads CASSEGLTSSDTQYF. Written as DNA, the CDR3 is TGCGCCAGCAGTGAAGGGTTGACTAGTTCGGATACGCAGTATTTT. V is TRBV10-1 and J is TRBJ2-3, with D maybe TRBD2 (6 bases). V gave up 3 bases and J gave up 6 bases, with 16 bases separating them. Germline V lookup: CDR1 WNHNN, CDR2 SYGVQD (reference sequence). The CDR3 length is 15 residues.